The source of this T cell receptor (beta chain) is a study of blood T cell repertoires in COVID-19 (dated by TCRdb to 2020 to 2022). With regard to the full study: Collaborator samples came from the United States, Italy and Spain and covered acute and convalescent phases of COVID-19. The material from the prospective study consisted of cDNA or gDNA derived from T cells, B-cell-depleted T cells, or PBMCs. Subjects who had been exposed to COVID-19, were actively infected with it, or had recovered from it provided the deeply sampled blood TCRbeta repertoires that made up the dataset. The repertoires were made available in a free public database intended to serve as a resource for research on the immune response to SARS-CoV-2. The samples were drawn from two sources: the first 160 participants of the ongoing ImmuneRACE study, and 1,200 or so subjects contributed by 6 global collaborators. A de-identified subject ID, COVID-19 status, age in years and sex were almost always included in the sample metadata. Where available, HLA class I and class II types were taken from metadata supplied by the sample provider and were not determined by assay-based typing. What the authors observed across the whole study: Clinical and demographic metadata were provided uncurated, with the amount varying by source and participant.

Reading from cysteine to phenylalanine, the CDR3 counts 14 amino acids. Just the 42-base CDR3 DNA is kept, in frame starting at base 1. The germline V gene gives CDR1 as KGHDR and CDR2 as SFDVKD. V lost 5 bases and J lost 4 bases, and the count of bases not matched to a germline gene is 5. TCRbeta CDR3 regions were amplified from genomic DNA by means of the immunoSEQ Assay, a bias-controlled multiplex PCR. Concerning the study's data processing: The number of nucleated cells in each sample was estimated by amplification of reference gene primers within the assay. To quantify the absolute abundance of each unique TCRbeta CDR3 rearrangement, sequence reads were collapsed and filtered. Productive Simpson clonality was computed per sample as the square root of Simpson's diversity index over productive rearrangements. The clones in this table, taken by TCRdb from immuneACCESS, are in-frame only. Not every clone is retained; where verified, under half of the shortfall comes from an unresolved V gene, and the cause of the rest is unknown. The D gene and trimming were derived from the DNA, and the V and J assignments and clone size from that table. For this sample there are tens of thousands of clones; around 73% appear just once. The ten largest clones take up roughly 28% of the sample.

Comment on this clone: Its antigen specificity is not known. Per-base qualities were not stored, and no clone one base away is much larger.

Collaborating institutions collected whole blood in K2EDTA tubes following their own protocols. For TCRbeta analysis, collaborators shipped samples in one of three forms: frozen whole blood, isolated PBMCs, or DNA extracted from either of those sample types. Recombination joined TRBV24-1 with TRBJ2-3; 7 junctional bases match TRBD2. This TCR derives from an older woman with acute or convalescent COVID-19. Sequencing used peripheral blood. The CDR3 has the sequence CATSVSSGADTQYF. The nucleotide sequence reads TGTGCCACCAGTGTTTCTAGCGGCGCAGATACGCAGTATTTT.